The rows below give T cell receptor beta chains drawn from one sample of a study of blood T cell repertoires in COVID-19. Method: immunoSEQ multiplex PCR; TCRdb's copy keeps in-frame clones and lacks some. The data hold 250,000 or so clones, with about 87% observed a single time. The sample consisted of peripheral blood. The receptors were sampled from a woman in her thirties or forties who had recovered from COVID-19. The CDR3 runs from the conserved cysteine through the conserved F or W. D genes are given only for firm matches. Rows give clone size only sometimes, using once, few, many, or a class for an expanded clone.

d_call	j_call	v_call	clone_size	cdr3_aa	cdr3_nt
NA	TRBJ1-4	TRBV5-6	NA	CASSYSSEKLFF	TGTGCCAGCAGTTATTCGAGCGAAAAACTGTTTTTT
NA	TRBJ1-6	TRBV19	NA	CASKTGSYSPLHF	TGTGCCAGCAAAACAGGGAGTTATTCACCCCTCCACTTT
NA	TRBJ1-4	TRBV19	NA	CASSLGAATNEKLFF	TGTGCCAGTAGTTTGGGGGCCGCAACTAATGAAAAACTGTTTTTT
NA	TRBJ1-2	TRBV29-1	NA	CSVEDQDSYGYTF	TGCAGCGTTGAAGACCAGGACAGCTATGGCTACACCTTC
NA	TRBJ1-2	TRBV18	NA	CASSPGDYYGYTF	TGTGCCAGCTCACCAGGGGACTACTATGGCTACACCTTC
NA	TRBJ1-1	TRBV30	NA	CAWSDWPMNTEAFF	TGTGCCTGGAGTGATTGGCCCATGAACACTGAAGCTTTCTTT
NA	TRBJ2-1	TRBV15	NA	CATSRDPHSSYNEQFF	TGTGCCACCAGCAGAGATCCGCACAGCTCCTACAATGAGCAGTTCTTC
TRBD1	TRBJ2-7	TRBV11-2	few	CASSLGTGLYEQYF	TGTGCCAGCAGCTTAGGGACAGGCCTCTACGAGCAGTACTTC
NA	TRBJ1-1	TRBV10-3	once	CAISESTVAFF	TGTGCCATCAGTGAATCGACAGTTGCTTTCTTT
TRBD1	TRBJ2-4	TRBV6-2/TRBV6-3	NA	CASSYSYYRTGTAKNIQYF	TGTGCCAGCAGTTACTCATACTATCGGACAGGGACAGCCAAAAACATTCAGTACTTC
NA	TRBJ1-6	TRBV19	NA	CAISGGKNSPLHF	TGTGCCATCTCGGGGGGGAAGAATTCACCCCTCCACTTT
NA	TRBJ1-5	TRBV19	NA	CASTRRDNQPQHF	TGTGCCAGTACGCGCAGGGATAATCAGCCCCAGCATTTT
NA	TRBJ1-2	TRBV7-9	NA	CASSFRGARSYTF	TGTGCCAGCAGCTTCCGGGGGGCCCGGAGCTACACCTTC
NA	TRBJ1-6	TRBV9	NA	CASSVGSQGYNSPLHF	TGTGCCAGCAGCGTAGGTAGCCAGGGTTATAATTCACCCCTCCACTTT
NA	TRBJ2-1	TRBV9	NA	CASSVGGSGSYNEQFF	TGTGCCAGCAGCGTCGGTGGTAGCGGTTCCTACAATGAGCAGTTCTTC
NA	TRBJ1-2	TRBV4-1	once	CASSQEPNRAYGYTF	TGCGCCAGCAGCCAAGAGCCTAACAGGGCTTATGGCTACACCTTC
NA	TRBJ1-1	TRBV19	NA	CASSTSRTEAFF	TGTGCCAGTAGTACGTCCAGGACTGAAGCTTTCTTT
NA	TRBJ2-2	TRBV5-5	NA	CASSIPNVWNTGELFF	TGTGCCAGCAGCATCCCTAACGTGTGGAACACCGGGGAGCTGTTTTTT